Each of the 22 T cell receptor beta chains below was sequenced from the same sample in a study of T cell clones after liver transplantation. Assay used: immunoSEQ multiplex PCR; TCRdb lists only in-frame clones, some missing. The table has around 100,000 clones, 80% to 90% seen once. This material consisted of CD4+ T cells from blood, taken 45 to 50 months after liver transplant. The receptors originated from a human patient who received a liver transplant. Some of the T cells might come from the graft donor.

CDR3 DNA: TGTGCCAGCAGTGAAGTTCTCCCCCCTGATACGCAGTATTTT. Translation gives CASSEVLPPDTQYF. The J gene is TRBJ2-3, the V gene TRBV6-1, with unresolved D. The CDR3 has 14 amino acids. Germline CDR1 is MNHNS and CDR2 is SASEGT. Trimming removed 1 base at V and 6 bases at J, with 11 bases between.

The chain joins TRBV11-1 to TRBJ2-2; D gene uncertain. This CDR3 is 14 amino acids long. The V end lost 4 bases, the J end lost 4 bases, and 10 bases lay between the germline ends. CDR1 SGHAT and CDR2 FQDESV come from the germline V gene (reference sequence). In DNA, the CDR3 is TGTGCCAGCAGCTCACCCTGGGGCACCGGGGAGCTGTTTTTT. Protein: CASSSPWGTGELFF.

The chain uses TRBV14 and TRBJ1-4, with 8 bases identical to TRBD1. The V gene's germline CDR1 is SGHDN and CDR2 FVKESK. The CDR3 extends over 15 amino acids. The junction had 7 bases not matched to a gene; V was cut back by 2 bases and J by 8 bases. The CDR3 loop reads CASSQYRGLREKLFF. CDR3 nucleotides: TGTGCCAGCAGCCAATACAGGGGGTTACGGGAAAAACTGTTTTTT.

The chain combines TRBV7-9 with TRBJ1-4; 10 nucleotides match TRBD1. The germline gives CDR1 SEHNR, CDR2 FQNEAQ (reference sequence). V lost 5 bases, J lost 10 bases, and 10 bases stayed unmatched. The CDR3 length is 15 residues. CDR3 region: CASSHGGTGAGKLFF. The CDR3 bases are TGTGCCAGCAGCCACGGAGGGACAGGGGCTGGAAAACTGTTTTTT.

The CDR3 protein is CASSPLAGESYEQYF. The CDR3 coding sequence is TGTGCCAGCAGCCCCTTAGCGGGGGAAAGCTACGAGCAGTACTTC. This rearrangement joins TRBV5-4 to TRBJ2-7; 9 positions match TRBD2. CDR3 size: 15 residues. CDR1 and CDR2 from the germline V gene are SGHNT and YYREEE (reference sequence). After removal of 4 bases from V and 3 bases from J, the junction contained 8 bases not matched to a gene.

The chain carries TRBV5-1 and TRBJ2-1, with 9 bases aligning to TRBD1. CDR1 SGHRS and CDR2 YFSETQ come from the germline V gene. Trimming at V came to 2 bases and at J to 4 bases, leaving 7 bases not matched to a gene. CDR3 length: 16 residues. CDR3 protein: CASSFWGTGTYNEQFF. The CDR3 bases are TGCGCCAGCAGCTTTTGGGGGACAGGGACTTACAATGAGCAGTTCTTC. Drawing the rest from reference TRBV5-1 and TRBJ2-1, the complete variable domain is KAGVTQTPRYLIKTRGQQVTLSCSPISGHRSVSWYQQTPGQGLQFLFEYFSETQRNKGNFPGRFSGRQFSNSRSEMNVSTLELGDSALYLCASSFWGTGTYNEQFFGPGTRLTVL.

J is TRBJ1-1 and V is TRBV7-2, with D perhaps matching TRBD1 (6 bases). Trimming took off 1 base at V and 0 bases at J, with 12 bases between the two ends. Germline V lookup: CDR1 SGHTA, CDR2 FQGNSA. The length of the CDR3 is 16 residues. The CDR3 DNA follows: TGTGCCAGCAGCTTAGGGCCAGGGGTCATGAACACTGAAGCTTTCTTT. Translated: CASSLGPGVMNTEAFF.

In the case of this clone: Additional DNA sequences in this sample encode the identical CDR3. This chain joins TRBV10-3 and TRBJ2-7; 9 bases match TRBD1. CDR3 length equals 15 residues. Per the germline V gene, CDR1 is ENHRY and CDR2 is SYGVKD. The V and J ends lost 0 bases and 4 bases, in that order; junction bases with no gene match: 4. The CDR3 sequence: CAISESGTGRYEQYF. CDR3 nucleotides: TGTGCCATCAGTGAGTCGGGGACAGGGCGGTACGAGCAGTACTTC.

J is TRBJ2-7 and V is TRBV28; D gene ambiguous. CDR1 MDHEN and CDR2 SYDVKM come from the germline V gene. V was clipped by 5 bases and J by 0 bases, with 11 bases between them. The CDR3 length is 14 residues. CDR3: CASSLTVSSYEQYF. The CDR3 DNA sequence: TGTGCCAGCAGTCTAACAGTCAGCTCCTACGAGCAGTACTTC.

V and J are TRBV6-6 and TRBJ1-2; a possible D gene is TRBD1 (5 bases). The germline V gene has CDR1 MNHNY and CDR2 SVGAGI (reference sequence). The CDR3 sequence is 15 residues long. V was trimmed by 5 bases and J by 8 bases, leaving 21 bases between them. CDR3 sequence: CASSRDSSYSGGYTF. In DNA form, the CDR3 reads TGTGCCAGCAGTCGCGACAGTTCCTACTCCGGAGGCTACACCTTC.

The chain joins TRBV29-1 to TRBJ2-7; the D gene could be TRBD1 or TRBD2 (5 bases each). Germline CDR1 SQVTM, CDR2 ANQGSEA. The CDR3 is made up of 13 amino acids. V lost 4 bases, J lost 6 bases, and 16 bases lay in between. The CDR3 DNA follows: TGCAGCGTTGCACCCACTCGGGGCCTCGAGCAGTACTTC. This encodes CSVAPTRGLEQYF.

In DNA, the CDR3 is TGCGCCAGCAGCCCCCCTGGGGCGACCAAAAACATTCAGTACTTC. Its translation: CASSPPGATKNIQYF. The J gene is TRBJ2-4, the V gene TRBV5-1; perhaps TRBD1 as D (5 bases). This CDR3 has 15 amino acids. The germline gives CDR1 SGHRS, CDR2 YFSETQ. Trimming removed 4 bases from V and 2 bases from J, with 13 bases in between.

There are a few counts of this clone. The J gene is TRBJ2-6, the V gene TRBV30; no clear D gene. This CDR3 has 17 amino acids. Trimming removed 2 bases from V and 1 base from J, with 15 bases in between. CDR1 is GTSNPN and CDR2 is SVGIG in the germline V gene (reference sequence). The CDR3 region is CAWSRGRLRSGANVLTF. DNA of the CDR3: TGTGCCTGGAGTCGTGGTAGGCTGAGGTCTGGGGCCAACGTCCTGACTTTC.

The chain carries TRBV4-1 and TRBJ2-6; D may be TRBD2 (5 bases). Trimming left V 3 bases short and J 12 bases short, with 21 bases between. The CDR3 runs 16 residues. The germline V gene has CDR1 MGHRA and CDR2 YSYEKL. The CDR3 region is CASSHSIRTGQTVLTF. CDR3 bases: TGCGCCAGCAGCCATTCTATTAGGACTGGCCAGACCGTCCTGACTTTC.

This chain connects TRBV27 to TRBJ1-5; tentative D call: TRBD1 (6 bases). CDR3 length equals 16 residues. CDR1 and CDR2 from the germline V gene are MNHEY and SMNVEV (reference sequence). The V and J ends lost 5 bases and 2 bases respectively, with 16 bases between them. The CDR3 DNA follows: TGTGCCAGCAGTCCCTTGGACAGCGCCGGCAATCAGCCCCAGCATTTT. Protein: CASSPLDSAGNQPQHF.

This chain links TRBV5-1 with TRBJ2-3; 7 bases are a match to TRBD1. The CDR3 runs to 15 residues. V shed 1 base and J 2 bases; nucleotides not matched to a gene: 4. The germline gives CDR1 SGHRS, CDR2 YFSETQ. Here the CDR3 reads CASSLKGAATDTQYF. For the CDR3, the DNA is TGCGCCAGCAGCTTGAAGGGGGCCGCCACAGATACGCAGTATTTT.

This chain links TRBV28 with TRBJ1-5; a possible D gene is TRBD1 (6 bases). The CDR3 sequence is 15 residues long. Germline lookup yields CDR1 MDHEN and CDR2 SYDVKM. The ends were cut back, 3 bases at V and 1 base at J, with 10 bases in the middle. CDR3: CASSLPDRSNQPQHF. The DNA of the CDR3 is TGTGCCAGCAGTTTGCCCGACAGGAGCAATCAGCCCCAGCATTTT.

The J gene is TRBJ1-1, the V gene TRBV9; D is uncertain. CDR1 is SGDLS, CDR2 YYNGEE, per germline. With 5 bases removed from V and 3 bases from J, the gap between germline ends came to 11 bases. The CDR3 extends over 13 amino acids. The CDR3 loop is CASSEGTYTEAFF. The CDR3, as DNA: TGTGCCAGCAGTGAGGGCACATACACTGAAGCTTTCTTT.

The CDR3 spells CASTQDRGRTGELFF. CDR3 DNA sequence: TGTGCCAGTACCCAAGACAGGGGTAGGACCGGGGAGCTGTTTTTT. The gene calls are TRBV19 and TRBJ2-2; 8 bases agree with TRBD1. The CDR3 totals 15 residues. V shed 7 bases and J 5 bases; nucleotides not matched to a gene: 9. CDR1 and CDR2 (germline): LNHDA, SQIVND (reference sequence).

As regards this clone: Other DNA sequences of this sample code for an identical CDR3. DNA of the CDR3: TGCGCCAGCAGCTTGGGTGGTAGCTCCTATAATTCACCCCTCCACTTT. It encodes CASSLGGSSYNSPLHF. This chain links TRBV5-1 with TRBJ1-6; D is unresolved. The V gene's germline CDR1 is SGHRS and CDR2 YFSETQ. Trimming left V 0 bases short and J 0 bases short, with 7 bases between. The CDR3 sequence is 16 residues long.

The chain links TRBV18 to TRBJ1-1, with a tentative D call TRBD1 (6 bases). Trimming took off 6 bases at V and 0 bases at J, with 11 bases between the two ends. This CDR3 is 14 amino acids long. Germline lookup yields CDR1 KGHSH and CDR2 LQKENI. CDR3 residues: CASSQDSLNTEAFF. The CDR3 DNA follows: TGTGCCAGCTCTCAGGACAGTTTGAACACTGAAGCTTTCTTT.

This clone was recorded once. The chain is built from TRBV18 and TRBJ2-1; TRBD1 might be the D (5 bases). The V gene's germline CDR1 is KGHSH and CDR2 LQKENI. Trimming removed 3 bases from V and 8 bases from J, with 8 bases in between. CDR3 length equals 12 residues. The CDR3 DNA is TGTGCCAGCTCACCTAGGGGCGATGAGCAGTTCTTC. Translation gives CASSPRGDEQFF.